This T cell receptor beta chain was identified during a study of regulatory T cells in long-lasting Graves disease. The study, taken as a whole, reports: Accuracy was perhaps lowered by the small sample size.

Arm-PCR of CDR3 regions and iRepertoire HTBI primers were the basis on which TCR beta libraries were built. Each CDR3 protein gets one entry after TCRdb re-called the multiplex PCR reads with MiXCR. The profile covers about 530,000 distinct CDR3 sequences, with around 16% appearing a single time and around a quarter taken by the ten largest. Comment on this clonotype: Its antigen is not identified.

Time point here: newly diagnosed GD, antithyroid drugs for less than 3 months. After RNA was extracted from PBMCs, the TCR library was made from it. The CDR3 is 14 residues long. Germline-derived CDR1 and CDR2 are ENHRY and SYGVKD. With V trimmed by 7 bases and J by 9 bases, 11 bases remained unmatched. The same data also contributed to another study, on T cells in Graves' hyperthyroidism and ophthalmopathy. From that report: During a first-round RT-PCR of the TCR CDR3, the HTBI primer set was used. Through a model of 13 V-J features, ophthalmopathy was separated from stable hyperthyroidism.

This material consisted of peripheral blood mononuclear cells (PBMCs), taken at new diagnosis, from a patient treated with antithyroid drugs. The receptor comes from a woman aged 35-65 years with Graves disease. The V and J genes are TRBV10-3 and TRBJ2-5; 10 bases are shared with TRBD2. The chain's CDR3 is CAIKDSGGTEAQYF. In DNA form, the CDR3 reads TGTGCCATCAAAGATAGCGGGGGGACCGAGGCCCAGTACTTC.